This T cell receptor beta chain stems from a study of blood T cell repertoires in COVID-19. At the level of the study: Acute and convalescent COVID-19 specimens originated in the United States, Italy and Spain. PBMCs, B-cell-depleted T cells, or T cells provided the cDNA or gDNA that made up the material.

Method: immunoSEQ multiplex PCR; TCRdb's copy keeps in-frame clones and lacks some. The sample yields 300,000 to 400,000 clones, 85% to 90% seen once. Participants were aged 18 to 89 years, lived in about 26 US areas, and enrolled virtually. Participants were placed into cohorts based on the clinical history they reported. The sequence came from a woman in her 30s with acute COVID-19. Sequencing was done on a sample of PBMCs or T cells enriched from blood (not recorded which).

The CDR3: CASSQPRYGNTIYF. The DNA for the CDR3 is TGCGCCAGCAGTCAGCCGAGGTACGGAAACACCATATATTTT. The chain uses TRBV23-1 and TRBJ1-3; no clear D gene. TRBV23-1 is assigned to the ORF class and has an uncertain function. V was trimmed by 3 bases and J by 4 bases, leaving 10 bases between them. The CDR3 runs to 14 residues.